This T cell receptor beta chain is drawn from a study of blood T cell repertoires in COVID-19. Across the whole study: Donors in the United States, Italy and Spain gave samples during acute or convalescent COVID-19.

The CDR3 loop spans 15 amino acids. The authors' processing: Amplifying reference gene primers gave estimates of nucleated cell counts. Using immunoSEQ multiplex PCR, the repertoire was profiled, and TCRdb retains in-frame clones only, with some absent. V and J calls and clone size are those listed in that table; D and trimming were worked out from the DNA. The table has roughly 130,000 clones, roughly 78% seen once. The source is a man between 60 and 70 years old with active or convalescent COVID-19. Source material: peripheral blood. The chain uses TRBV12-2 and TRBJ2-7; TRBD1, the D gene given by the table, was not confirmed from the DNA. TRBV12-2 is flagged as a pseudogene. CDR3 coding DNA: TGTGCAACCTCGGCGCGGGGACAGACCTTTAGAGAGCAGTACTTC. Its protein is CATSARGQTFREQYF.